The TCR beta chain under discussion was sequenced for a study of OX40 agonist ivuxolimab in advanced cancers. Study overall: Prior therapy, whether anti-PD-1, anti-PD-L1 or anti-CTLA-4, was allowed, and more than 35% had some.

Study results and limitations: Circulating CD4+ and CD8+ T cells showed clonal expansion by week 6 at 0.1 to 3.0 mg/kg.

Produced via immunoSEQ multiplex PCR; TCRdb's table is partial and in-frame only. The table records around 40,000 clones, around 85% of them present only once. Enrollment shut out patients with autoimmune disease history or systemic immunosuppression. The V end lost 9 bases, the J end lost 6 bases, and 15 bases lay between the germline ends. This CDR3 is 12 amino acids long. Germline CDR1 reads SNHLY; CDR2 reads FYNNEI. With regard to this clone: The antigen remains unidentified.

Sequenced material: CD4+ or CD8+ T cells sorted from blood, taken in a trial of the OX40 agonist ivuxolimab. This TCR was recovered from an adult with an advanced solid tumor such as melanoma, head and neck, liver or kidney cancer. The chain recombines TRBV2 with TRBJ2-7, with a possible D match to TRBD1 (5 bases). As DNA, the CDR3 is TGTGCCAGTAGGGCAGGGTCTGGCGAGCAGTACTTC. The encoded protein is CASRAGSGEQYF.